Described below is a single TCR beta chain sequence and its context. What it recognizes is unknown. The Oncomine TCR Beta short-read assay was what sequenced the DNA obtained from cultured CD4+ T cells. A single record per CDR3 protein comes from TCRdb applying MiXCR to the PCR reads. The sample lists about 20,000 distinct CDR3 sequences, roughly 67% seen once, with about 7.1% in the top ten. This sample is drawn from a study of vaccination and CD4 T cells after COVID-19. Study overall: Samples were taken after vaccination, a median of roughly 70 days after dose two, with a range of 14 to 241. Overlapping spike peptides of SARS-CoV-2, HCoV-NL63, HCoV-OC43 and HCoV-229E were used, and cells were stimulated with them.

V dropped 4 bases and J dropped 4; count of bases not matched to a gene: 8. The CDR3 is 16 residues long. CDR1 and CDR2 from the germline V gene are SGHRS and YFSETQ. The treatment here: roughly ten-day PBMC culture with coronavirus spike peptide pools or control peptides (ViraFEST assay). Sequencing was done on a sample of CD4+ T cells from blood, cultured in vitro. This TCR was recovered from a human donor who had recovered from COVID-19. The chain joins TRBV5-1 to TRBJ2-2; 9 bases align to TRBD2. The CDR3 DNA follows: TGCGCCAGCAGCCAAACTAGCGGGCCATCCACCGGGGAGCTGTTTTTT. Translating it yields CASSQTSGPSTGELFF.